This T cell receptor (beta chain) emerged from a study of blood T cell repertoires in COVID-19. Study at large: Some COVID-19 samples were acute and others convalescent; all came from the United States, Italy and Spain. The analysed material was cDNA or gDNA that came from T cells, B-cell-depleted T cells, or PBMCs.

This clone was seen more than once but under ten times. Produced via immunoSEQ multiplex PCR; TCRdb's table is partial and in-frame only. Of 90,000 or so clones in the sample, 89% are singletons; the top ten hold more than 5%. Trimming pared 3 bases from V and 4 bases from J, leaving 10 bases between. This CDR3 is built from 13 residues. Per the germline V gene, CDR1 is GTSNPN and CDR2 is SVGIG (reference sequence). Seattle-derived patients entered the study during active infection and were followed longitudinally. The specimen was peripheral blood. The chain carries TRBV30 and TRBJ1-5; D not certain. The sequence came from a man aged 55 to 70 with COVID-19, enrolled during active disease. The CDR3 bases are TGTGCCTGGAGCGGAGGGTATAATCAGCCCCAGCATTTT. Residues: CAWSGGYNQPQHF.